Following are 24 T cell receptor beta chains from one sample sequenced in a study of Graves' ophthalmopathy and Graves' hyperthyroidism. TCR beta CDR3 regions were amplified from RNA transcripts. HTBI primers were used in a first-round RT-PCR, which preceded a second-round multiplex PCR. TCRdb re-called the multiplex PCR reads through MiXCR, storing one row per CDR3 protein. This repertoire shows hundreds of thousands of distinct CDR3 sequences, about 24% found once; its top ten account for approximately 7%. Sequenced sample: peripheral blood. The receptor set was obtained from a woman aged 18 to 35 with stable Graves' hyperthyroidism. Some clones in this sample may be carry-over from other donors' samples.

This clonotype was seen at least ten times. Since a much larger clone is just one base distant, this may be a read error. The chain has TRBV28 and TRBJ2-7; no firm D call. Trimming pared 4 bases from V and 3 bases from J, leaving 4 bases between. Germline CDR1 MDHEN, CDR2 SYDVKM. This CDR3 is built from 11 residues. CDR3 protein: CASSSYYEQYF. CDR3 nucleotide sequence: TGTGCCAGCAGTTCCTACTACGAGCAGTACTTC.

This clonotype occurred many times. The genes are TRBV5-5 and TRBJ1-2, with D hard to call. CDR1 and CDR2 (germline): SGHKS, YYEKEE (reference sequence). Trimming took off 3 bases at V and 3 bases at J, with 12 bases between the two ends. This CDR3 is 14 amino acids long. The CDR3 region has the DNA TGTGCCAGCAGCTCGAGGACTGAGCACTATGGCTACACCTTC. Its translation: CASSSRTEHYGYTF.

CDR3 sequence: CASSLGARGELFF. CDR3 nucleotides: TGTGCCAGCAGCTTAGGAGCGCGGGGGGAGCTGTTTTTT. The chain links TRBV7-2 to TRBJ2-2; D uncertain. Trimming took off 1 base at V and 8 bases at J, with 8 bases between the two ends. Germline values: CDR1 SGHTA, CDR2 FQGNSA. The CDR3 totals 13 residues. Complete variable domain (other parts from reference TRBV7-2 and TRBJ2-2): GAGVSQSPSNKVTEKGKDVELRCDPISGHTALYWYRQSLGQGLEFLIYFQGNSAPDKSGLPSDRFSAERTGGSVSTLTIQRTQQEDSAVYLCASSLGARGELFFGEGSRLTVL.

The table lists this clonotype with many counts. CDR3 sequence reads: CASSLGTVNSEAFF. The CDR3 coding sequence is TGTGCCAGCAGTTTAGGGACGGTCAATTCTGAAGCTTTCTTT. This sequence joins TRBV12-3 or TRBV12-4 and TRBJ1-1; D is unclear. The CDR3 is 14 amino acids. V lost 1 base to trimming and J lost 6 bases, with 12 bases between them.

This clonotype was detected only a few times. The J gene is TRBJ2-5, the V gene TRBV5-1; either TRBD1 or TRBD2 may fit D (5 bases each). Germline CDR1 and CDR2: SGHRS and YFSETQ. V gave up 2 bases and J gave up 5 bases, with 10 bases separating them. This CDR3 spans 13 amino acids. DNA of the CDR3: TGCGCCAGCAGCTTCGAGGGGAGTGAGACCCAGTACTTC. It codes for CASSFEGSETQYF.

This clonotype was observed at least ten times. The chain couples TRBV6-1 to TRBJ2-5; no clear D gene. Trimming removed 6 bases at V and 3 bases at J, with 11 bases between. The germline V gene encodes CDR1 MNHNS and CDR2 SASEGT. This CDR3 has 13 amino acids. The CDR3 reads CASRDATKETQYF. The CDR3, as DNA: TGTGCCAGCAGGGACGCGACCAAAGAGACCCAGTACTTC.

Notes on this clonotype: A much larger clonotype is one base distant, so this may be a read error. V gene TRBV5-6 combines with J gene TRBJ2-5, with TRBD2 matching 7 bases. Germline V gives CDR1 SGHDT, CDR2 YYEEEE. The CDR3 loop spans 16 amino acids. CDR3: CASSSSLAVIQVTQYF. CDR3 in DNA: TGTGCCAGCAGCTCATCTCTAGCGGTCATACAAGTGACCCAGTACTTC.

This clonotype appeared many times. The chain links TRBV19 to TRBJ1-5; D remains ambiguous. Trimming pared 2 bases from V and 3 bases from J, leaving 17 bases between. CDR3 length: 17 amino acids. The germline V gene has CDR1 LNHDA and CDR2 SQIVND (reference sequence). This chain's CDR3 is CASSIFGWRTTNQPQHF. DNA for the CDR3: TGTGCCAGTAGTATATTTGGTTGGCGGACCACCAATCAGCCCCAGCATTTT.

Concerning this clonotype: A read error may produce the germline difference seen at one junction end. The genes are TRBV5-1 and TRBJ2-5; D may be TRBD1 (7 bases). This CDR3 comprises 14 residues. CDR1 is SGHRS, CDR2 YFSETQ, per germline. CDR3 sequence: CASSGGTEQEAQYF. CDR3 bases: TGCGCCAGCAGCGGGGGGACAGAACAAGAGGCCCAGTACTTC.

This clonotype was found many times. The chain has TRBV12-3 or TRBV12-4 and TRBJ2-7, with D maybe TRBD2 (5 bases). The V end was cut by 7 bases, the J end by 6 bases, with 16 bases between. The CDR3 contains 13 residues. This chain's CDR3 is CASTRTESGEQYF. CDR3 nucleotides: TGTGCCAGCACGAGGACTGAATCTGGCGAGCAGTACTTC.

This clonotype was seen only a few times. This chain connects TRBV3-1 to TRBJ1-6; weak D call: TRBD1 (5 bases). Germline loops: CDR1 LGHDT, CDR2 YNNKEL (reference sequence). Trimming took off 3 bases at V and 7 bases at J, with 13 bases between the two ends. CDR3 size: 15 residues. CDR3 protein: CASSQGTVENSPLHF. The DNA of the CDR3 is TGTGCCAGCAGCCAGGGGACGGTAGAAAATTCACCCCTCCACTTT.

This clonotype was observed many times. The chain links TRBV2 to TRBJ2-5, with a weak D call TRBD2 (7 bases). The CDR3 runs 15 residues. V was clipped by 1 base and J by 4 bases, with 13 bases between them. Germline CDR1 SNHLY, CDR2 FYNNEI. The CDR3 reads CASSEGTRGGETQYF. CDR3 nucleotide sequence: TGTGCCAGCAGTGAAGGGACTAGGGGGGGAGAGACCCAGTACTTC. Full variable domain (missing parts from reference TRBV2 and TRBJ2-5): EPEVTQTPSHQVTQMGQEVILRCVPISNHLYFYWYRQILGQKVEFLVSFYNNEISEKSEIFDDQFSVERPDGSNFTLKIRSTKLEDSAMYFCASSEGTRGGETQYFGPGTRLLVL.

The chain is built from TRBV15 and TRBJ2-5; D may correspond to TRBD1 or TRBD2 (6 bases each). Germline loops: CDR1 LNHNV, CDR2 YYDKDF (reference sequence). V dropped 0 bases and J dropped 9 bases, with 14 bases sitting between them. CDR3 length equals 14 residues. The CDR3 bases are TGTGCCACCAGCAGAGACGGGGGCTCTGATCCCCAGTACTTC. Its protein product is CATSRDGGSDPQYF.

This clonotype was found many times. V usage is TRBV7-2 and J usage is TRBJ2-7, with D tentatively TRBD2 (6 bases). The CDR3 runs to 14 residues. The germline V and J ends were trimmed by 4 bases and 6 bases, with 16 bases remaining between them. Germline V gene data show CDR1 as SGHTA and CDR2 as FQGNSA. The CDR3 nucleotides are TGTGCCAGCAGCTCCCTCTCGCGGGACGGCGAGCAGTACTTC. Translation: CASSSLSRDGEQYF.

Concerning this clonotype itself: A read error may explain this, as a much larger clone is one base away. V and J are TRBV7-2 and TRBJ2-7; 8 nucleotides agree with TRBD1. The germline V gene has CDR1 SGHTA and CDR2 FQGNSA. The junction had 7 bases not matched to a gene; V was cut back by 5 bases and J by 1 base. The CDR3 contains 15 residues. DNA for the CDR3: TGTGCCAGCAGCACTGGGGGACAGGAATCCTACGAGCAGTACTTC. Amino acid sequence: CASSTGGQESYEQYF. Filled out from reference TRBV7-2 and TRBJ2-7, the complete variable domain reads GAGVSQSPSNKVTEKGKDVELRCDPISGHTALYWYRQSLGQGLEFLIYFQGNSAPDKSGLPSDRFSAERTGGSVSTLTIQRTQQEDSAVYLCASSTGGQESYEQYFGPGTRLTVT.

This clonotype appeared many times. The V and J genes are TRBV20-1 and TRBJ2-7; D possibly corresponds to TRBD2 (6 bases). The germline CDR1 and CDR2 sequences are DFQATT and SNEGSKA (reference sequence). V dropped 5 bases and J dropped 2 bases, with 16 bases sitting between them. The CDR3 contains 14 residues. Here the CDR3 reads CSAPSGSGTYEQYF. The CDR3 DNA follows: TGCAGTGCTCCGTCGGGTAGCGGAACCTACGAGCAGTACTTC.

In its sample, this clonotype was seen many times. V and J are TRBV27 and TRBJ2-5; 7 positions agree with TRBD1. The junction had 7 bases not matched to a gene; V was cut back by 5 bases and J by 4 bases. CDR1 MNHEY and CDR2 SMNVEV come from the germline V gene (reference sequence). The CDR3 length is 14 residues. CDR3 in DNA: TGTGCCAGCAGTCCGACAGGGATGAGAGAGACCCAGTACTTC. Amino acid sequence: CASSPTGMRETQYF.

The chain recombines TRBV9 with TRBJ2-2; TRBD1 or TRBD2 may be the D gene (5 bases each). Germline CDR1 and CDR2: SGDLS and YYNGEE. The ends were cut back, 3 bases at V and 6 bases at J, with 15 bases in the middle. The CDR3 contains 15 residues. The chain's CDR3 is CASSAGAGWAGELFF. As DNA, the CDR3 is TGTGCCAGCAGCGCCGGGGCAGGTTGGGCCGGGGAGCTGTTTTTT.

The chain joins TRBV12-3 or TRBV12-4 to TRBJ1-2; possible D gene TRBD1, 5 bases. This CDR3 is built from 16 residues. Trimming cost V 3 bases and J 1 base, with 15 bases left between them. DNA of the CDR3: TGTGCCAGCAGTTTCAGGGTTCCCTTATTTAACTATGGCTACACCTTC. Its translation is CASSFRVPLFNYGYTF.

About this clonotype: Here the CDR3 omits its conserved ending phenylalanine or tryptophan, so a read error is the likely source. The chain joins TRBV25-1 to TRBJ1-5; 7 positions match TRBD1. The CDR3 spans 14 residues. Germline V gives CDR1 MGHDK, CDR2 SYGVNS. V was clipped by 8 bases and J by 6 bases; unmatched bases: 10. DNA of the CDR3: TGTGCCAGCTCCGGTACAGGGGTGGTTCAGCCCCAGCATTAT. Translation gives CASSGTGVVQPQHY.

This clonotype has ten or more counts. The rearrangement joins TRBV6-5 to TRBJ1-2; 9 nucleotides match TRBD1. Germline lookup yields CDR1 MNHEY and CDR2 SVGAGI. This CDR3 is built from 16 residues. Trimming cost V 0 bases and J 8 bases; bases outside gene matches: 10. CDR3 nucleotides: TGTGCCAGCAGTTACTCGGGGACAGGGTCCTATTGGGGCTACACCTTC. Its protein product is CASSYSGTGSYWGYTF.

At least ten counts were recorded for this clonotype. CDR3 sequence reads: CASKVQGRPGELFF. CDR3 bases: TGTGCCAGTAAGGTACAGGGCCGCCCCGGGGAGCTGTTTTTT. J is TRBJ2-2 and V is TRBV12-3 or TRBV12-4; TRBD1 might be the D (6 bases). This CDR3 spans 14 amino acids. Trimming cost V 9 bases and J 6 bases, with 17 bases left between them.

This clonotype was counted at least ten times. This rearrangement joins TRBV27 to TRBJ2-5; D is possibly TRBD2 (6 bases). V gave up 6 bases and J gave up 0 bases, with 20 bases separating them. Germline loops: CDR1 MNHEY, CDR2 SMNVEV (reference sequence). The CDR3 spans 17 residues. Here the CDR3 reads CASRKRTSYGYQETQYF. Written as DNA, the CDR3 is TGTGCCAGCAGGAAACGTACTAGCTATGGGTACCAAGAGACCCAGTACTTC.

The chain joins TRBV4-1 to TRBJ1-1; D unclear. Germline V CDR1 and CDR2: MGHRA, YSYEKL. The CDR3 has 11 residues. Trimming left V 9 bases short and J 6 bases short, with 11 bases between. The DNA of the CDR3 is TGCGCCAGGATACCCTTCCCTGAAGCTTTCTTT. Amino acid sequence: CARIPFPEAFF.